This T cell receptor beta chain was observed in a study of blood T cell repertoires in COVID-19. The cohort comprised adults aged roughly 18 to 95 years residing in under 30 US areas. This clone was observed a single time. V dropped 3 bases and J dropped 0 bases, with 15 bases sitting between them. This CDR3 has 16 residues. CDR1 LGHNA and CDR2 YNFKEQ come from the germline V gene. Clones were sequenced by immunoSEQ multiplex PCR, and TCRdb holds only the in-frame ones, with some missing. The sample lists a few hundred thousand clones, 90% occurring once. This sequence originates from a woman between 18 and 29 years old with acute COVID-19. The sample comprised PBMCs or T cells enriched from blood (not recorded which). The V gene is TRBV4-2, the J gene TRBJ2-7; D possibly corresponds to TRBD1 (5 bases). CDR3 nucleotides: TGTGCCAGCAGCCAGGGTGGGGCGGCATCCTCCTACGAGCAGTACTTC. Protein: CASSQGGAASSYEQYF.